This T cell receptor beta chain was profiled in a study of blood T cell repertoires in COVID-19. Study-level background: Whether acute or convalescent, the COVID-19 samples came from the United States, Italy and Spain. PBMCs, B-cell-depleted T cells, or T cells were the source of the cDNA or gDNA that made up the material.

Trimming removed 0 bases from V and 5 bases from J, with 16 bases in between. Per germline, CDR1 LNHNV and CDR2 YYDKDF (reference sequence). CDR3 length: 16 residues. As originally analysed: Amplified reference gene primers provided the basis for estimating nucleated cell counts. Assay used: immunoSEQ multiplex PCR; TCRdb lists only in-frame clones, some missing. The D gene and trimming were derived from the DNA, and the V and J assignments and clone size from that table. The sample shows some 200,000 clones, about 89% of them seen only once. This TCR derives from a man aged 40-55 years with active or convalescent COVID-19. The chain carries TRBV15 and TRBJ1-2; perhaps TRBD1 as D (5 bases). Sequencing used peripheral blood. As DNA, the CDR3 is TGTGCCACCAGCAGAGATGGGGGACGGAGGGGTTATGGCTACACCTTC. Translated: CATSRDGGRRGYGYTF.